The TCR beta chain described here comes from a study of blood T cell repertoires in COVID-19. Study details: Donors in the United States, Italy and Spain gave samples during acute or convalescent COVID-19.

Original analysis: Estimation of nucleated cell counts relied on the amplification of reference gene primers. Data came from immunoSEQ multiplex PCR; TCRdb stores just in-frame clones and leaves some out. V and J calls and clone size follow that table, whereas D and trimming were derived from the DNA. Seen here are about 360,000 clones, roughly 90% observed once, and the top ten hold roughly 1.9%. Germline-derived CDR1 and CDR2 are SGDLS and YYNGEE. J was trimmed by 0 bases and V by 3 bases; bases with no gene match: 6. The CDR3 length is 16 residues. The sequenced sample consisted of PBMCs or T cells enriched from blood (not recorded which). This receptor was taken from a woman in her thirties or forties with acute COVID-19. This rearrangement joins TRBV9 to TRBJ2-1, with 7 bases identical to TRBD2. In DNA form, the CDR3 reads TGTGCCAGCAGCGCTAGCGGCACTAGCTCCTACAATGAGCAGTTCTTC. Translation gives CASSASGTSSYNEQFF.